This record covers a single T cell receptor (beta chain). Germline loops: CDR1 ENHRY, CDR2 SYGVKD. V was clipped by 6 bases and J by 4 bases; unmatched bases: 5. The CDR3 extends over 15 amino acids. Original analysis: Reference gene primer amplification gave estimated nucleated cell counts. Repertoires were generated with immunoSEQ multiplex PCR, while TCRdb's copy carries only in-frame clones and drops some. That table furnishes V, J and clone size, whereas the DNA furnished D and trimming. The data hold some 250,000 clones, with approximately 83% observed a single time. The data originate from a study of blood T cell repertoires in COVID-19. Study information: Both acute and convalescent COVID-19 samples were obtained from the United States, Italy and Spain. PBMCs, B-cell-depleted T cells, or T cells provided the cDNA or gDNA that made up the material.

This clonotype was sampled from a woman aged 80 or over with acute or convalescent COVID-19. Sequenced sample: peripheral blood. This sequence joins TRBV10-3 and TRBJ2-3; 12 bases map to TRBD2. CDR3 in DNA: TGTGCCATCAGCCCTAGCGGGGGGGCCCCAGATACGCAGTATTTT. Translated: CAISPSGGAPDTQYF.